These T cell receptor beta chains were read from a single sample in a study of T cell changes during pregnancy in multiple sclerosis. Assay used: immunoSEQ multiplex PCR; TCRdb lists only in-frame clones, some missing. The sample yields 70,000 to 95,000 clones, more than 80% seen once. The material sequenced was peripheral blood, taken in the second trimester of pregnancy. Receptors were obtained from a female donor in good health, enrolled as a control in a pregnancy study. Both conserved end residues are part of each CDR3. A D gene is named only where the DNA matches it firmly. Where a row states a size, it is once, few, many or the class of an expanded clone; other rows omit it.

j_call d_call clone_size v_call cdr3_aa cdr3_nt
TRBJ2-5 TRBD1 - TRBV9 CASSAGGQGRETQYF TGTGCCAGCAGCGCGGGGGGACAGGGAAGAGAGACCCAGTACTTC
TRBJ1-1 - - TRBV5-6 CASSLGQTEAFF TGTGCCAGCAGCTTAGGACAGACTGAAGCTTTCTTT
TRBJ2-7 TRBD1 - TRBV7-3 CASSSQGALSSYEQYF TGTGCCAGCAGCTCCCAGGGGGCCCTAAGCTCCTACGAGCAGTACTTC
TRBJ2-7 TRBD1 - TRBV15 CATSTAGGPYEQYF TGTGCCACCAGCACCGCAGGGGGCCCCTACGAGCAGTACTTC
TRBJ1-1 - - TRBV5-8 CASSLASGFGAFF TGTGCCAGCAGCTTGGCCTCCGGGTTTGGGGCTTTCTTT
TRBJ1-5 - medium-sized TRBV28 CASSFPRGGNQPQHF TGTGCCAGCAGTTTTCCCAGGGGAGGCAATCAGCCCCAGCATTTT
TRBJ2-7 TRBD1 - TRBV11-3 CASSPSTGDYEQYF TGTGCCAGCAGCCCCTCGACAGGGGACTACGAGCAGTACTTC
TRBJ2-1 - - TRBV5-4 CAARGGYNEQFF TGTGCCGCTAGGGGGGGCTACAATGAGCAGTTCTTC
TRBJ1-6 - - TRBV6-5 CASREGDSGRVPLHF TGTGCCAGCAGAGAGGGGGATTCGGGAAGGGTACCCCTCCACTTT
TRBJ2-4 - - TRBV7-2 CASSLGRARAKNIQYF TGTGCCAGCAGCTTAGGGCGGGCACGAGCCAAAAACATTCAGTACTTC
TRBJ2-3 TRBD1 once TRBV6-4 CASSDGTGEGDTQYF TGTGCCAGCAGTGACGGGACAGGGGAGGGAGATACGCAGTATTTT
TRBJ1-1 TRBD1 - TRBV7-9 CASSSEGAYTEAFF TGTGCCAGCAGCTCAGAGGGGGCATACACTGAAGCTTTCTTT
TRBJ1-2 - - TRBV9 CASSVAGNYGYTF TGTGCCAGCAGCGTAGCCGGGAATTATGGCTACACCTTC
TRBJ1-5 TRBD1 once TRBV4-3 CASSQAQGARQPQHF TGCGCCAGCAGCCAAGCGCAGGGGGCCCGCCAGCCCCAGCATTTT
TRBJ2-2 - - TRBV18 CASSLQGSFTGELFF TGTGCCAGCTCATTACAGGGAAGTTTCACCGGGGAGCTGTTTTTT
TRBJ2-7 - few TRBV7-9 CASSPTGYEQYF TGTGCCAGCAGCCCCACCGGCTACGAGCAGTACTTC
TRBJ1-1 - - TRBV27 CASSLTGSGEAFF TGTGCCAGCAGTTTAACGGGGTCGGGTGAAGCTTTCTTT
TRBJ1-2 TRBD1 - TRBV7-2 CATGQDTNYGYTF TGTGCCACCGGACAGGACACTAACTATGGCTACACCTTC
TRBJ2-3 TRBD2 - TRBV7-2 CASSLVGSSGAEVDTQYF TGTGCCAGCAGCTTAGTTGGGTCTAGCGGGGCCGAAGTAGATACGCAGTATTTT
TRBJ1-1 - - TRBV7-3 CASSPGGGDVNTEAFF TGTGCCAGCAGCCCAGGTGGGGGGGACGTGAACACTGAAGCTTTCTTT
TRBJ1-5 - - TRBV6-5 CVSSMWGVSNQPQHF TGTGTCAGCAGTATGTGGGGGGTCAGCAATCAGCCCCAGCATTTT
TRBJ2-7 - - TRBV10-3 CAISETSSGYEQYF TGTGCCATCAGTGAGACCAGCTCAGGCTACGAGCAGTACTTC
TRBJ2-5 - - TRBV18 CASSPPSGETQYF TGTGCCAGCTCACCCCCATCCGGGGAGACCCAGTACTTC
TRBJ2-3 - once TRBV7-8 CASSPIPSVTSTDTQYF TGTGCCAGCAGCCCAATCCCTAGCGTAACTAGCACAGATACGCAGTATTTT
TRBJ2-2 TRBD2 - TRBV15 CATSRDLTSGGGGELFF TGTGCCACCAGCAGAGATCTGACTAGCGGGGGCGGGGGGGAGCTGTTTTTT
TRBJ1-1 - - TRBV14 CASSQGQNTEAFF TGTGCCAGCAGCCAGGGACAGAACACTGAAGCTTTCTTT
TRBJ1-5 - - TRBV18 CASSPKNQGNQPQHF TGTGCCAGCTCACCAAAGAATCAGGGCAATCAGCCCCAGCATTTT
TRBJ2-2 - once TRBV5-1 CASKTYTGRTGELFF TGCGCCAGCAAAACCTACACAGGGCGCACCGGGGAGCTGTTTTTT
TRBJ2-1 TRBD2 - TRBV7-2 CASSQRLAGGPVHEQFF TGTGCCAGCAGCCAAAGACTAGCGGGGGGGCCGGTCCATGAGCAGTTCTTC
TRBJ1-5 - - TRBV2 CASRAYSNQPQHF TGTGCCAGCAGGGCATATAGCAATCAGCCCCAGCATTTT
TRBJ1-6 TRBD1 - TRBV19 CASRGTGLSSLHF TGTGCCAGTAGGGGGACAGGGCTTTCGTCCCTCCACTTT
TRBJ2-3 TRBD2 - TRBV15 CATRLAGSDTQYF TGTGCCACCAGACTAGCGGGGTCCGATACGCAGTATTTT
TRBJ1-5 - - TRBV30 CAWSSGRERRQPQHF TGTGCCTGGAGTTCAGGTAGGGAACGGAGGCAGCCCCAGCATTTT
TRBJ2-2 TRBD2 - TRBV7-3 CATRELAGSITGELFF TGTGCCACCAGGGAACTAGCGGGGTCTATCACCGGGGAGCTGTTTTTT
TRBJ1-6 - - TRBV5-4 CASSAGSDSPLHF TGTGCCAGCAGCGCAGGGTCCGATTCACCCCTCCACTTT
TRBJ2-3 - - TRBV5-6 CASGSRGTQYF TGTGCCAGCGGGTCTCGGGGTACGCAGTATTTT
TRBJ2-7 TRBD1 - TRBV27 CASSLLGLGTGGYEQYF TGTGCCAGCAGCTTACTCGGGTTGGGGACAGGAGGCTACGAGCAGTACTTC
TRBJ2-5 TRBD2 - TRBV25-1 CASASGETQYF TGTGCCTCGGCTAGCGGAGAGACCCAGTACTTC
TRBJ2-4 - few TRBV10-3 CAISEGQSKNIQYF TGTGCCATCAGTGAAGGACAGAGCAAAAACATTCAGTACTTC
TRBJ1-2 - - TRBV5-4 CASSLVPGANYGYTF TGTGCCAGCAGCTTGGTGCCGGGGGCTAACTATGGCTACACCTTC
TRBJ1-4 - once TRBV29-1 CSASHGIVGTTNEKLFF TGCAGCGCGTCACACGGGATAGTGGGTACAACTAATGAAAAACTGTTTTTT
TRBJ2-7 - once TRBV6-5 CASSGSYEQYF TGTGCCAGCAGTGGTAGTTACGAGCAGTACTTC
TRBJ2-1 - - TRBV6-6 CASRRGGAANEQFF TGTGCCAGCAGAAGGGGGGGGGCTGCAAATGAGCAGTTCTTC
TRBJ1-6 - few TRBV5-6 CASSLRGIADNSPLHF TGTGCCAGCAGCTTAAGGGGGATTGCCGATAATTCACCCCTCCACTTT
TRBJ1-2 - - TRBV7-9 CASSFDAITKDGYTF TGTGCCAGCAGCTTTGATGCAATAACTAAGGATGGCTACACCTTC
TRBJ2-7 TRBD1 - TRBV5-1 CASSLRQGVGYEQYF TGCGCCAGCAGCTTAAGACAGGGGGTCGGCTACGAGCAGTACTTC